This section outlines one T cell receptor beta chain sequence together with its context. This sample was included in a study of T-cell reconstitution after alpha-beta-depleted transplantation in children. Unique molecular identifiers were incorporated when the TCRbeta library was constructed. TCRdb processed the PCR reads anew with MiXCR; each CDR3 protein has one entry. The sample shows a few hundred thousand distinct CDR3 sequences, about an eighth of them seen only once. The CDR3 totals 13 residues. The ends were cut back, 4 bases at V and 9 bases at J, with 17 bases in the middle. CDR1 and CDR2 (germline): SGHRS, YFSETQ.

The material sequenced was PBMCs, taken from the stem cell graft. The chain recombines TRBV5-1 with TRBJ2-7; D is uncertain. The sequence came from a human donor who donated a stem cell graft to a child with Fanconi anemia. CDR3 sequence (DNA): TGCGCCAGCAGCCTGGGGTCGAAGGACCTGCAGTACTTC. Translated, it gives CASSLGSKDLQYF.